This T cell receptor beta chain was documented in a study of identical twins (dated by TCRdb to 2016 to 2017). For the study in its entirety: To test whether fetal clonotypes persist, the study used deep sequencing on TCR alpha and beta repertoires from monozygotic twins, unrelated adults of various ages, and cord blood. To rule out contamination, the twin experiments were replicated at different times with different library preparation protocols.

Every donor in the study was a healthy Caucasian. Three pairs of female monozygotic twins, all aged roughly 18 to 30 years, made up the twin cohort. Miltenyi CD45RO+ enrichment and human naive T-cell isolation kits were used to isolate memory (CD45RO+) and naive T cells from PBMC. Library preparation was by 5' RACE. Data came from an Illumina HiSeq 2000. Template switching introduced a universal primer binding site; the final cDNA contained a unique molecular identifier, enabling accurate counting of TCR cDNA molecules. Specific primers in the conserved constant-segment region were used to synthesize first-strand cDNA for the TCR alpha and beta chains. To control for contamination, every cDNA library carried two barcodes: a SMART-Mk sample barcode plus Illumina barcodes. TruSeq adapter sequences and Illumina sample barcodes were added in two successive PCR steps. TCR alpha and beta cDNA libraries were sequenced on the Illumina HiSeq platform with custom primers. As for the authors' bioinformatics: MiGEC processed the raw reads to extract unique molecular identifiers, while MiXCR was used to determine the CDR3 positions. Recombination models were inferred per individual with the repgenHMM and IGoR tools using an EM algorithm. Shared clonotype analysis was performed with the tcR package in R, normalizing sharing by the product of cloneset sizes. Out-of-frame nonproductive sequences were analyzed to study raw recombination free of thymic and clonal selection effects. Clones were called with MiXCR by TCRdb after fastp trimmed the public reads at Q25, and only in-frame beta chains were retained. Each record represents a unique CDR3 protein, reported with the most common genes and DNA among its rows. The V and J calls come from TCRdb's annotation, not from the publication. The sample table contains 240,000 or so distinct CDR3 sequences; only one count was recorded for 10% to 15% of them. Together, the top ten hold about 4.1% of the sample.

A word on this clonotype: No antigen is known for it. Nothing much larger sits one base from this clone, and base qualities are not available.

Study-wide conclusions, independent of this receptor: In monozygotic twins, recombination models systematically underestimated out-of-frame TCR alpha sharing, but the models matched the sharing seen between unrelated individuals. Excess twin sharing in beta out-of-frame sequences was weaker because fewer shared sequences lowered the signal-to-noise ratio. Conclusions relied on cross-sectional statistical analysis, since the same donors could not be followed over many years. Invariant T cells such as MAIT and iNKT could partly confound zero-insertion analyses, although diverse VJ usage argued against such confounding for most clonotypes. Abundant cord blood beta clonotypes carried fewer insertions; young adult naive repertoires showed a weaker similar trend, while memory repertoires showed none. Compared with coincidental sharing between unrelated individuals, out-of-frame TCR alpha sequences shared between twins showed an excess of sequences with low generation probability.

The germline V gene (reference sequence) gives CDR1 as SEHNR and CDR2 as FQNEAQ. Trimming accounts for 4 bases at V and 4 bases at J, while the number of junction bases matched to no gene is 6. The CDR3 spans 16 residues, from the cysteine through the phenylalanine. Only CDR3 DNA remains: 48 bases, in frame from the first base. These records were also assigned to another study, of yellow fever vaccine responses in identical twins. Reported in the second study: The authors reported that the T cell response to vaccination in identical twins appeared partly convergent and partly personalized. Focusing on identical twins, the study followed the T cell clones that responded to the vaccine, and did so with precision.

What was sequenced was memory (CD45RO+) T cells sorted from blood. The cell subset or site label, read with the paper, signifies: CD45RO+ enriched T cells. Recombination connected TRBV7-9 to TRBJ2-5; 13 of the junction bases match TRBD2. The sequence was obtained from a woman aged 18-29 years in good health. The CDR3 corresponds to CASSSGLAGVSETQYF. The DNA sequence is TGTGCCAGCAGCTCCGGACTAGCGGGGGTATCAGAGACCCAGTACTTC.